The 13 T cell receptor beta chains in this list originate from one sample, sequenced in a study of cytomegalovirus exposure and HLA in healthy donors (dated by TCRdb to between 2016 and 2019). The method was the immunoSEQ multiplex PCR assay. For the multiplex PCR, a mixture combining 60 forward primers for TCR Vbeta segments and 13 reverse primers for TCR Jbeta segments was used. TCRdb mirrors the immuneACCESS table, restricted to in-frame sequences. Some clones are absent from its copies; in checked studies, under half trace to an unresolved V gene, and the reason for the others is unknown. In all, the sample holds about 130,000 clones, and just under 80% of those were seen once. Approximately 4.3% of the sample goes to the ten largest clones. The sequenced material came from PBMCs. Receptor source: a young man in good health.

This clone was recorded only once. The chain joins TRBV27 to TRBJ2-7; TRBD1 matches 8 bases. Germline V CDR1 and CDR2: MNHEY, SMNVEV (reference sequence). The V segment lost 5 bases and the J segment 9 bases; nucleotides outside the gene matches: 6. The CDR3 length is 12 residues. CDR3 sequence (DNA): TGTGCCAGCAGTCTACTGGGGACAGGGCAGTACTTC. Its protein product is CASSLLGTGQYF.

This chain uses TRBV18 with TRBJ1-3; no reliable D call. CDR1 is KGHSH and CDR2 is LQKENI in the germline V gene. The CDR3 runs 13 residues. Trimming took off 5 bases at V and 0 bases at J, with 5 bases between the two ends. As DNA, the CDR3 is TGTGCCAGCTCATACAACTCTGGAAACACCATATATTTT. It is translated as CASSYNSGNTIYF.

This chain connects TRBV6-5 to TRBJ1-5, with a tentative D call TRBD1 (5 bases). This CDR3 has 15 amino acids. The germline V gene has CDR1 MNHEY and CDR2 SVGAGI. V was pared by 0 bases and J by 4 bases, with 10 bases between. The CDR3 protein is CASSYSGAKNQPQHF. CDR3 in DNA: TGTGCCAGCAGTTACTCAGGGGCCAAGAATCAGCCCCAGCATTTT.

This clone is a singleton in its sample. V and J are TRBV13 and TRBJ2-2; D gene uncertain. The V end lost 5 bases, the J end lost 1 base, and 5 bases lay between the germline ends. Germline V gene lookup returns CDR1 PRHDT and CDR2 FYEKMQ (reference sequence). CDR3 size: 13 residues. The CDR3 nucleotides are TGTGCCAGCAGCCCAGTGAACACCGGGGAGCTGTTTTTT. Residues: CASSPVNTGELFF.

The chain uses TRBV7-9 and TRBJ2-2; perhaps TRBD2 as D (6 bases). Trimming took off 1 base at V and 1 base at J, with 10 bases between the two ends. Germline CDR1 SEHNR, CDR2 FQNEAQ (reference sequence). The CDR3 runs to 16 residues. Written as DNA, the CDR3 is TGTGCCAGCAGCTTAGGCCAGGGAGGGAACACCGGGGAGCTGTTTTTT. It codes for CASSLGQGGNTGELFF.

A word on this clone: The sample carries other DNA sequences with the same CDR3. The chain employs TRBV5-6 and TRBJ2-5; D is perhaps TRBD2 (5 bases). Looked up from germline, CDR1 is SGHDT and CDR2 is YYEEEE. V was cut by 2 bases and J by 2 bases, with 7 bases left in between. The CDR3 runs to 13 residues. The CDR3 region has the DNA TGTGCCAGCAGCTTACGGGGTCAAGAGACCCAGTACTTC. Translation gives CASSLRGQETQYF.

The genes are TRBV4-1 and TRBJ2-1; 7 bases line up with TRBD2. The V gene end was trimmed by 8 bases and the J gene end by 1 base; junction bases not matched to a gene: 11. CDR3 length: 16 residues. Germline V gene data show CDR1 as MGHRA and CDR2 as YSYEKL. CDR3 in DNA: TGCGCCAGCGGGGACGGAGCGGGGTCGTCCTACAATGAGCAGTTCTTC. Translation gives CASGDGAGSSYNEQFF.

CDR3 sequence: CASNRDRGNEQFF. Here the CDR3 DNA reads TGTGCCAGCAACCGGGACAGGGGCAATGAGCAGTTCTTC. V usage is TRBV2 and J usage is TRBJ2-1, with 10 bases identical to TRBD1. V was pared by 7 bases and J by 6 bases, with 3 bases of the junction left unmatched. The CDR3 has 13 residues. Germline V gene sequence: CDR1 SNHLY, CDR2 FYNNEI.

The chain joins TRBV10-3 to TRBJ1-2; possibly TRBD1 for D (6 bases). The V end lost 3 bases, the J end lost 4 bases, and 21 bases lay between the germline ends. Germline V gene sequence: CDR1 ENHRY, CDR2 SYGVKD. The CDR3 extends over 17 amino acids. CDR3 amino acids: CAISDPRGGQNFYGYTF. The CDR3 DNA reads as TGTGCCATCAGTGACCCCCGCGGGGGGCAGAACTTCTATGGCTACACCTTC.

The CDR3 coding sequence is TGTGCCAGCAGTGAAGCGTGGGTACGGGATCAGCCCCAGCATTTT. Encoded protein: CASSEAWVRDQPQHF. This chain links TRBV6-1 with TRBJ1-5; no reliable D call. The CDR3 has 15 residues. V was clipped by 0 bases and J by 5 bases, with 11 bases between them. From germline, CDR1 is MNHNS and CDR2 SASEGT.

The V and J genes are TRBV2 and TRBJ1-5; a weak D match, TRBD1 (5 bases). Germline CDR1 SNHLY, CDR2 FYNNEI. The CDR3 is 15 amino acids. V lost 6 bases and J lost 6, with 18 bases in between. CDR3 loop: CASSPDGQGPQPQHF. In DNA form, the CDR3 reads TGTGCCAGCAGCCCCGACGGGCAGGGTCCTCAGCCCCAGCATTTT.

This sequence joins TRBV5-4 and TRBJ2-7; 11 bases fit TRBD2. V shed 3 bases and J 5 bases; nucleotides not matched to a gene: 10. The CDR3 runs 16 residues. Germline lookup yields CDR1 SGHNT and CDR2 YYREEE (reference sequence). The CDR3 here is CASSWKKLAGDDEQYF. The CDR3 DNA is TGTGCCAGCAGCTGGAAAAAACTAGCGGGAGACGACGAGCAGTACTTC.

This CDR3 is CASSLTGQNTEAFF. The CDR3 DNA sequence: TGTGCCAGCAGCTTAACCGGACAGAACACTGAAGCTTTCTTT. The chain recombines TRBV11-2 with TRBJ1-1; tentative D call: TRBD1 (5 bases). This CDR3 has 14 residues. Germline values: CDR1 SGHAT, CDR2 FQNNGV. V lost 2 bases, J lost 1 base, and 8 bases lay in between. Complete variable domain (other parts from reference TRBV11-2 and TRBJ1-1): EAGVAQSPRYKIIEKRQSVAFWCNPISGHATLYWYQQILGQGPKLLIQFQNNGVVDDSQLPKDRFSAERLKGVDSTLKIQPAKLEDSAVYLCASSLTGQNTEAFFGQGTRLTVV.